This entry concerns a single TCR beta chain. The data are from a study of control samples from healthy donors and cancer patients. The V end lost 1 base, the J end lost 6 bases, and 4 bases lay between the germline ends. The CDR3 spans 11 residues. The germline V gene has CDR1 GTSNPN and CDR2 SVGIG (reference sequence). Sequenced by immunoSEQ multiplex PCR; TCRdb stores in-frame clones only, minus some. This table has 110,000 to 150,000 clones, approximately 86% appearing once. The clonotype originates from a woman under 40 in good health. The chain combines TRBV30 with TRBJ2-1; D is uncertain. The sequenced material came from blood. The CDR3 protein is CAWSDFNEQFF. Here the CDR3 DNA reads TGTGCCTGGAGTGATTTCAATGAGCAGTTCTTC. The full variable domain, in which reference TRBV30 and TRBJ2-1 provide the parts outside the CDR3, is SQTIHQWPATLVQPVGSPLSLECTVEGTSNPNLYWYRQAAGRGLQLLFYSVGIGQISSEVPQNLSASRPQDRQFILSSKKLLLSDSGFYLCAWSDFNEQFFGPGTRLTVL.